Shown below are 27 T cell receptor beta chains from a single sample sequenced in a study of beta chain features in type 1 diabetes. Study-wide findings and caveats: TCRB CDR3s were moderately but significantly shorter in Type 1 diabetes patients in all four CD4+ subsets.

TCRB transcripts that were expressed got sequenced, as all of the isolated RNA had been reverse transcribed. Assay: immunoSEQ multiplex PCR; the TCRdb copy retains only in-frame clones and omits some. The sample lists roughly 100,000 clones, 25% to 30% occurring once. No antigen has been identified for these receptors. Input material: central memory CD4+ T cells from blood. These receptor sequences come from a woman between 18 and 29 years old with type 1 diabetes.

This clone was counted a few times. V gene TRBV6-4 combines with J gene TRBJ1-1; D might be TRBD1 (6 bases). CDR3 length equals 15 residues. Trimming pared 5 bases from V and 0 bases from J, leaving 13 bases between. From germline, CDR1 is MRHNA and CDR2 SNTAGT. The DNA of the CDR3 is TGTGCCAGCAGTACCGCCGGACAGCTGAACACTGAAGCTTTCTTT. The encoded protein is CASSTAGQLNTEAFF.

This clone came up a few times. The chain joins TRBV5-1 to TRBJ2-1; 7 bases fit TRBD1. Germline CDR1 is SGHRS and CDR2 is YFSETQ. The CDR3 runs to 15 residues. V was clipped by 1 base and J by 9 bases; unmatched bases: 10. The CDR3 DNA sequence: TGCGCCAGCAGCTTGCCCCCACCCCGACAGGGTGAGCAGTTCTTC. Translating gives CASSLPPPRQGEQFF.

This clone came up a few times. V usage is TRBV6-5 and J usage is TRBJ2-3; D unclear. The V end was cut by 7 bases, the J end by 3 bases, with 5 bases between. Germline CDR1 MNHEY, CDR2 SVGAGI. The CDR3 totals 11 residues. CDR3 residues: CASTNTDTQYF. The CDR3 region has the DNA TGTGCCAGCACCAATACAGATACGCAGTATTTT.

The chain combines TRBV28 with TRBJ2-7, with 8 bases that match TRBD1. V lost 2 bases to trimming and J lost 0 bases; unmatched junction nucleotides: 6. The CDR3 is made up of 16 amino acids. Germline loops: CDR1 MDHEN, CDR2 SYDVKM. Written as DNA, the CDR3 is TGTGCCAGCAGTTTACATTTGGGACAGGCCTCCTACGAGCAGTACTTC. Translated, it gives CASSLHLGQASYEQYF. The full variable domain, its missing parts supplied by reference TRBV28 and TRBJ2-7, is DVKVTQSSRYLVKRTGEKVFLECVQDMDHENMFWYRQDPGLGLRLIYFSYDVKMKEKGDIPEGYSVSREKKERFSLILESASTNQTSMYLCASSLHLGQASYEQYFGPGTRLTVT.

V is TRBV2 and J is TRBJ2-7, with TRBD2 matching over 16 bases. Germline assignment: CDR1 SNHLY and CDR2 FYNNEI. With 8 bases clipped from V and 3 bases from J, the junction kept 4 bases outside the gene matches. The CDR3 consists of 15 residues. The CDR3 region is CASGTSGRENYEQYF. The CDR3 region has the DNA TGTGCCAGCGGGACTAGCGGGAGGGAGAACTACGAGCAGTACTTC.

V usage is TRBV4-2 and J usage is TRBJ1-4; D is possibly TRBD1 (6 bases). Germline CDR1 and CDR2: LGHNA and YNFKEQ. V dropped 1 base and J dropped 5 bases, with 11 bases sitting between them. This CDR3 contains 15 residues. CDR3: CASSQGHRANEKLFF. In nucleotides, the CDR3 is TGTGCCAGCAGCCAAGGGCACAGGGCCAATGAAAAACTGTTTTTT.

This chain joins TRBV5-1 and TRBJ2-1; TRBD1 might be the D (6 bases). Germline V gene sequence: CDR1 SGHRS, CDR2 YFSETQ. The ends were cut back, 2 bases at V and 4 bases at J, with 13 bases in the middle. The CDR3 is 15 residues long. The CDR3 sequence: CASSFSGDGYNEQFF. The CDR3 bases are TGCGCCAGCAGCTTCTCAGGGGACGGTTACAATGAGCAGTTCTTC.

The rearrangement joins TRBV5-1 to TRBJ2-1, with TRBD2 matching over 15 bases. In germline, CDR1 is SGHRS, CDR2 YFSETQ. The CDR3 is 19 residues long. V trimming: 4 bases; J trimming: 12 bases; junction bases outside the gene matches: 20. The CDR3 sequence is CASSRTDSGTSGGSVGQFF. CDR3 bases: TGCGCCAGCAGCCGAACCGACAGTGGGACTAGCGGGGGGTCAGTCGGGCAGTTCTTC.

This clone appeared a few times. V is TRBV15 and J is TRBJ2-5; 11 bases match TRBD1. In germline, CDR1 is LNHNV, CDR2 YYDKDF (reference sequence). The CDR3 totals 16 residues. Trimming cost V 3 bases and J 6 bases; bases outside gene matches: 9. CDR3 residues: CATSSGTGGLEKTQYF. CDR3 in DNA: TGTGCCACCAGCAGCGGGACAGGGGGTCTCGAAAAGACCCAGTACTTC. The full variable domain, rest sourced from reference TRBV15 and TRBJ2-5, is DAMVIQNPRYQVTQFGKPVTLSCSQTLNHNVMYWYQQKSSQAPKLLFHYYDKDFNNEADTPDNFQSRRPNTSFCFLDIRSPGLGDTAMYLCATSSGTGGLEKTQYFGPGTRLLVL.

The chain links TRBV5-5 to TRBJ2-7; TRBD2 matches 7 bases. Germline CDR1 and CDR2: SGHKS and YYEKEE (reference sequence). The CDR3 runs to 15 residues. V was pared by 5 bases and J by 4 bases, with 12 bases of the junction left unmatched. CDR3 amino acids: CASSDQGRDRYEQYV. Here the CDR3 DNA reads TGTGCCAGCAGTGATCAAGGGAGGGATCGTTACGAGCAGTACGTC.

This clone showed up just a few times. The V call is TRBV2, the J call TRBJ1-1; unclear D gene. CDR1 and CDR2 (germline): SNHLY, FYNNEI. The CDR3 contains 14 residues. V was pared by 4 bases and J by 1 base, with 10 bases between. CDR3 sequence reads: CASSVVVKNTEAFF. CDR3 DNA: TGTGCCAGCAGTGTAGTTGTAAAGAACACTGAAGCTTTCTTT.

This clone was picked up many times. The chain recombines TRBV28 with TRBJ1-1, with D possibly TRBD1 on 6 matching bases. V lost 3 bases and J 5 bases, leaving 10 bases between the germline ends. In germline, CDR1 is MDHEN, CDR2 SYDVKM. This CDR3 has 13 amino acids. The DNA for the CDR3 is TGTGCCAGCAGTTTGGGGACATTGACTGAAGCTTTCTTT. Encoded protein: CASSLGTLTEAFF. Supplemented by reference TRBV28 and TRBJ1-1, the full variable domain reads DVKVTQSSRYLVKRTGEKVFLECVQDMDHENMFWYRQDPGLGLRLIYFSYDVKMKEKGDIPEGYSVSREKKERFSLILESASTNQTSMYLCASSLGTLTEAFFGQGTRLTVV.

The rearrangement joins TRBV27 to TRBJ1-4; 8 positions match TRBD1. The germline V gene encodes CDR1 MNHEY and CDR2 SMNVEV (reference sequence). Trimming at V came to 6 bases and at J to 3 bases, leaving 6 bases not matched to a gene. CDR3 size: 15 residues. CDR3 coding DNA: TGTGCCAGCAGGCTCCAGGGGGCGGCTAATGAAAAACTGTTTTTT. As protein: CASRLQGAANEKLFF.

The chain combines TRBV18 with TRBJ2-3; D may be TRBD2 (5 bases). V was clipped by 3 bases and J by 3 bases, with 7 bases between them. CDR1 is KGHSH, CDR2 LQKENI, per germline. This CDR3 region has 13 residues. For the CDR3, the DNA is TGTGCCAGCTCACCGACGGGGACAGATACGCAGTATTTT. Residues: CASSPTGTDTQYF.

The chain links TRBV7-9 to TRBJ2-3, with a weak D call TRBD2 (6 bases). The V end was cut by 0 bases, the J end by 5 bases, with 6 bases between. The CDR3 consists of 13 residues. From germline, CDR1 is SEHNR and CDR2 FQNEAQ (reference sequence). The CDR3 region is CASSLAGGDTQYF. In DNA form, the CDR3 reads TGTGCCAGCAGCTTAGCGGGGGGAGATACGCAGTATTTT.

The rearrangement joins TRBV28 to TRBJ2-1; 8 positions agree with TRBD2. CDR3 size: 14 residues. Germline trimming cut 7 bases from V and 6 bases from J; bases unmatched to any gene: 8. The V gene's germline CDR1 is MDHEN and CDR2 SYDVKM. CDR3 sequence: CASTKAGVVNEQFF. The CDR3, as DNA: TGTGCCAGCACCAAAGCGGGAGTAGTCAATGAGCAGTTCTTC.

V is TRBV5-1 and J is TRBJ2-1; the D gene is possibly TRBD2 (6 bases). Germline assignment: CDR1 SGHRS and CDR2 YFSETQ. Trimming stripped 2 bases from V and 8 bases from J, with 14 bases between. The CDR3 has 14 residues. The CDR3 spells CASSFVPGADEQFF. The CDR3 nucleotides read TGCGCCAGCAGCTTCGTCCCGGGAGCTGATGAGCAGTTCTTC.

The V gene is TRBV13, the J gene TRBJ1-5; 7 bases agree with TRBD1. Per germline, CDR1 PRHDT and CDR2 FYEKMQ (reference sequence). This CDR3 has 17 residues. V lost 5 bases to trimming and J lost 1 base; unmatched junction nucleotides: 11. CDR3 sequence (DNA): TGTGCCAGCAGCCAGGGGGGATACACCAAGAGCAATCAGCCCCAGCATTTT. It translates to CASSQGGYTKSNQPQHF.

V is TRBV29-1 and J is TRBJ1-5; the D gene is possibly TRBD1 (6 bases). The CDR3 extends over 13 amino acids. From germline, CDR1 is SQVTM and CDR2 ANQGSEA. V lost 4 bases, J lost 1 base, and 8 bases lay in between. The CDR3 DNA is TGCAGCGTTGGTACAGGGAGCAATCAGCCCCAGCATTTT. As protein: CSVGTGSNQPQHF.

The chain links TRBV9 to TRBJ2-5; 9 bases map to TRBD1. The germline V gene has CDR1 SGDLS and CDR2 YYNGEE. The junction had 13 bases not matched to a gene; V was cut back by 3 bases and J by 4 bases. This CDR3 contains 17 residues. DNA for the CDR3: TGTGCCAGCAGCGCCCAACTTACTACAGGGGGCGCAGAGACCCAGTACTTC. This gives the protein CASSAQLTTGGAETQYF. Filled out from reference TRBV9 and TRBJ2-5, the complete variable domain reads DSGVTQTPKHLITATGQRVTLRCSPRSGDLSVYWYQQSLDQGLQFLIQYYNGEERAKGNILERFSAQQFPDLHSELNLSSLELGDSALYFCASSAQLTTGGAETQYFGPGTRLLVL.

This clone showed up just a few times. J is TRBJ2-2 and V is TRBV7-2; 8 nucleotides agree with TRBD1. Germline assignment: CDR1 SGHTA and CDR2 FQGNSA. CDR3 length: 14 amino acids. J was trimmed by 6 bases and V by 4 bases; bases with no gene match: 4. The CDR3 here is CASSSSGGPGELFF. The CDR3 region has the DNA TGTGCCAGCAGCTCCTCAGGGGGCCCCGGGGAGCTGTTTTTT.

In this sample, this clone turned up a few times. V usage is TRBV6-5 and J usage is TRBJ2-7, with a weak D call TRBD1 (6 bases). The CDR3 totals 12 residues. The V gene's germline CDR1 is MNHEY and CDR2 SVGAGI. V dropped 6 bases and J dropped 2 bases, with 8 bases sitting between them. DNA for the CDR3: TGTGCCAGCAGACAGGGCGCCTACGAGCAGTACTTC. Translating it yields CASRQGAYEQYF.

The chain has TRBV30 and TRBJ2-1; tentatively, D is TRBD1 (5 bases). V lost 1 base, J lost 7 bases, and 8 bases lay in between. Looked up from germline, CDR1 is GTSNPN and CDR2 is SVGIG (reference sequence). This CDR3 has 12 residues. As DNA, the CDR3 is TGTGCCTGGAGTGCAGGGCGGAATGAGCAGTTCTTC. This encodes CAWSAGRNEQFF. Together with reference TRBV30 and TRBJ2-1, the CDR3 gives the full variable domain: SQTIHQWPATLVQPVGSPLSLECTVEGTSNPNLYWYRQAAGRGLQLLFYSVGIGQISSEVPQNLSASRPQDRQFILSSKKLLLSDSGFYLCAWSAGRNEQFFGPGTRLTVL.

This clone was recorded a few times. The chain has TRBV4-1 and TRBJ2-1, with a tentative D call TRBD1 (6 bases). The CDR3 has 19 residues. Trimming took off 0 bases at V and 7 bases at J, with 25 bases between the two ends. CDR1 MGHRA and CDR2 YSYEKL come from the germline V gene. The CDR3 nucleotides read TGCGCCAGCAGCCAAGATACCACTACGACAGGCCACACTCGGAATGAGCAGTTCTTC. This encodes CASSQDTTTTGHTRNEQFF.

The V and J genes are TRBV10-3 and TRBJ1-2; TRBD1 aligns across 7 bases. Trimming took 6 bases from V and 2 from J; bases not matched to a gene: 6. From germline, CDR1 is ENHRY and CDR2 SYGVKD. This CDR3 is 14 amino acids long. CDR3 loop: CAISSLDRNYGYTF. The CDR3 nucleotides are TGTGCCATCAGCTCACTGGACAGGAACTATGGCTACACCTTC.

This clone was seen a few times. The chain couples TRBV2 to TRBJ2-7, with 11 bases fitting TRBD1. CDR1 is SNHLY and CDR2 is FYNNEI in the germline V gene. The CDR3 extends over 14 amino acids. Trimming cost V 8 bases and J 6 bases; bases outside gene matches: 9. This CDR3 is CASRRTGGGSEQYF. Here the CDR3 DNA reads TGTGCCAGCCGTCGGACAGGGGGCGGGAGCGAGCAGTACTTC.

The gene calls are TRBV28 and TRBJ1-1; no clear D gene. CDR3 length equals 12 residues. Trimming removed 4 bases from V and 0 bases from J, with 3 bases in between. Per the germline V gene, CDR1 is MDHEN and CDR2 is SYDVKM. The CDR3 region has the DNA TGTGCCAGCAGTTCGGTGAACACTGAAGCTTTCTTT. Translating it yields CASSSVNTEAFF.